The rows below give T cell receptor beta chains drawn from one sample of a study of CD8+ T cells in alopecia areata. Here immunoSEQ multiplex PCR was the method, and the copy in TCRdb shows in-frame clones only, minus some. The sample has 90,000 to 130,000 clones; 59% are singletons. The material sequenced was CD8+ T cells sorted from blood. The source of these receptors is a human donor in good health. Both conserved end residues are part of each CDR3. A D gene is named only where the DNA matches it firmly. The size of a clone is reported for some rows only, either as once, few or many, or as a class for expanded clones.

NA,TRBJ1-5,NA,TRBV13,CASSLGNQPQHF,TGTGCCAGCAGCTTGGGTAATCAGCCCCAGCATTTT
few,TRBJ1-1,NA,TRBV19,CASSVGFRAEAFF,TGTGCCAGTAGCGTGGGTTTCAGGGCTGAAGCTTTCTTT
NA,TRBJ1-1,NA,TRBV6-6,CAMASDTEAFF,TGTGCCATGGCTTCGGACACTGAAGCTTTCTTT
NA,TRBJ1-3,NA,TRBV2,CASMGIRNTIYF,TGTGCCAGCATGGGGATCCGAAACACCATATATTTT
few,TRBJ2-1,NA,TRBV6-5,CASSYGGTVQFF,TGTGCCAGCAGTTACGGGGGGACAGTCCAGTTCTTC
NA,TRBJ2-5,TRBD2,TRBV5-6,CASSLGGLEETQYF,TGTGCCAGCAGCTTGGGAGGACTAGAAGAGACCCAGTACTTC
NA,TRBJ2-5,NA,TRBV4-1,CASSQYSVPQETQYF,TGCGCCAGCAGCCAATATTCAGTCCCGCAAGAGACCCAGTACTTC
once,TRBJ2-1,NA,TRBV7-9,CASSLPKTGPLSSYNEQFF,TGTGCCAGCAGCCTACCTAAGACAGGCCCCCTTAGCTCCTACAATGAGCAGTTCTTC
NA,TRBJ2-1,TRBD2,TRBV13,CASSPTPGLAGGEQFF,TGTGCCAGCAGCCCCACTCCCGGACTAGCGGGTGGTGAGCAGTTCTTC
few,TRBJ2-3,TRBD2,TRBV5-4,CASSLDTSGYTDTQYF,TGTGCCAGCAGCTTGGATACTAGCGGGTACACAGATACGCAGTATTTT
NA,TRBJ2-6,NA,TRBV5-1,CASSSLPGSGANVLTF,TGCGCCAGCAGCTCGCTCCCGGGCTCTGGGGCCAACGTCCTGACTTTC
few,TRBJ2-3,TRBD2,TRBV28,CASSSWTSGRTDTQYF,TGTGCCAGCAGCTCCTGGACTAGCGGACGCACAGATACGCAGTATTTT
NA,TRBJ2-3,TRBD1,TRBV18,CASSLGRGNTDTQYF,TGTGCCAGCTCACTTGGCAGGGGGAACACAGATACGCAGTATTTT
NA,TRBJ2-5,NA,TRBV28,CASSLVIKTQYF,TGTGCCAGCAGTTTAGTGATAAAGACCCAGTACTTC
once,TRBJ2-1,TRBD2,TRBV6-5,CASSGLAGANEQFF,TGTGCCAGCTCCGGTCTAGCGGGGGCAAATGAGCAGTTCTTC
NA,TRBJ1-1,NA,TRBV28,CASSLTGYTEAFF,TGTGCCAGCAGTTTAACAGGGTACACTGAAGCTTTCTTT
NA,TRBJ1-1,NA,TRBV29-1,CSVESGVGTEAFF,TGCAGCGTTGAATCCGGGGTAGGCACTGAAGCTTTCTTT
few,TRBJ2-5,TRBD2,TRBV4-2,CASSQRLAQETQYF,TGTGCCAGCAGCCAACGACTAGCGCAAGAGACCCAGTACTTC
NA,TRBJ2-1,TRBD2,TRBV4-1,CASSQASGGILF,TGCGCCAGCAGCCAAGCTAGCGGGGGTATCCTCTTC
few,TRBJ2-1,NA,TRBV6-6,CASRRGSYNEQFF,TGTGCCAGCCGGCGGGGATCCTACAATGAGCAGTTCTTC
many,TRBJ2-3,NA,TRBV4-3,CASSQVQRKTSTDTQYF,TGCGCCAGCAGCCAAGTCCAGCGAAAAACTAGCACAGATACGCAGTATTTT
NA,TRBJ2-1,TRBD1,TRBV7-8,CASSFRDRVLNEQFF,TGTGCCAGCAGCTTCCGGGACAGGGTTTTGAATGAGCAGTTCTTC
NA,TRBJ1-2,NA,TRBV6-6,CASSQGAADYGYTF,TGTGCCAGCAGCCAAGGGGCAGCTGACTATGGCTACACCTTC
NA,TRBJ1-1,NA,TRBV19,CASSGGGYPNTEAFF,TGTGCCAGTAGCGGGGGTGGTTACCCGAACACTGAAGCTTTCTTT
NA,TRBJ1-2,NA,TRBV18,CASSPLIPPAEYLNGYTF,TGTGCCAGCTCACCCTTAATTCCCCCGGCTGAGTATCTGAATGGCTACACCTTC
NA,TRBJ2-3,TRBD2,TRBV9,CASSVALGTSTATDTQYF,TGTGCCAGCAGCGTAGCCCTAGGGACTAGTACTGCCACAGATACGCAGTATTTT
NA,TRBJ2-1,NA,TRBV9,CASSEGFYNEQFF,TGTGCCAGCAGCGAGGGCTTCTACAATGAGCAGTTCTTC
NA,TRBJ2-3,TRBD1,TRBV7-9,CASSLMVSGTAITDTQYF,TGTGCCAGCAGCTTAATGGTGTCTGGGACAGCAATCACAGATACGCAGTATTTT
NA,TRBJ1-1,NA,TRBV6-4,CASSGGDAAEAFF,TGTGCCAGCAGTGGAGGGGACGCTGCTGAAGCTTTCTTT
NA,TRBJ1-5,NA,TRBV20-1,CSASGGAQHF,TGCAGTGCTAGTGGCGGGGCCCAGCATTTT
few,TRBJ2-7,NA,TRBV7-2,CASSFISNGLPYEQYF,TGTGCCAGCAGCTTCATTTCGAACGGCCTACCCTACGAGCAGTACTTC
NA,TRBJ2-7,TRBD1,TRBV30,CAWGTVYEQYF,TGTGCCTGGGGGACAGTCTACGAGCAGTACTTC
NA,TRBJ2-1,NA,TRBV20-1,CSATGNNEQFF,TGCAGTGCAACTGGAAACAATGAGCAGTTCTTC
NA,TRBJ2-7,NA,TRBV13,CASSSTGILDEQYF,TGTGCCAGCAGCTCGACGGGGATTTTGGACGAGCAGTACTTC
once,TRBJ2-5,TRBD1,TRBV11-1,CASSLGRWGPGTEETQYF,TGTGCCAGCAGCTTAGGGAGGTGGGGTCCTGGGACAGAAGAGACCCAGTACTTC
few,TRBJ1-2,TRBD1,TRBV9,CASSERTGGVGYTF,TGTGCCAGCAGCGAAAGGACAGGGGGTGTTGGCTACACCTTC
few,TRBJ1-6,NA,TRBV6-5,CASSRQEVDNSPLHF,TGTGCCAGCAGCCGACAGGAGGTCGATAATTCACCCCTCCACTTT
few,TRBJ1-1,NA,TRBV9,CASSGPTGTEAFF,TGTGCCAGCAGCGGACCCACAGGGACTGAAGCTTTCTTT
NA,TRBJ2-2,NA,TRBV5-6,CASSTQNTGELFF,TGTGCCAGCAGCACGCAGAACACCGGGGAGCTGTTTTTT
NA,TRBJ2-2,NA,TRBV29-1,CSVEGPSGRQNTGELFF,TGCAGCGTTGAAGGGCCGTCGGGACGGCAGAACACCGGGGAGCTGTTTTTT
NA,TRBJ1-5,TRBD1,TRBV7-8,CASSPGQGANQPQHF,TGTGCCAGCAGCCCCGGACAGGGGGCGAACCAGCCCCAGCATTTT
NA,TRBJ1-1,TRBD1,TRBV7-6,CASSRQGNTEAFF,TGTGCCAGCAGCCGACAGGGGAACACTGAAGCTTTCTTT
few,TRBJ2-3,TRBD2,TRBV2,CASSEASGGSTDTQYF,TGTGCCAGCAGTGAAGCTAGCGGGGGTAGCACAGATACGCAGTATTTT
once,TRBJ1-1,NA,TRBV29-1,CSVTTGTEAFF,TGCAGCGTGACAACCGGGACTGAAGCTTTCTTT
NA,TRBJ1-1,NA,TRBV5-1,CASSLGGPSTEAFF,TGCGCCAGCAGCTTGGGGGGGCCCAGCACTGAAGCTTTCTTT
NA,TRBJ2-5,TRBD2,TRBV25-1,CASKEGSGGAQYF,TGTGCCAGCAAGGAAGGTAGCGGGGGGGCCCAGTACTTC
few,TRBJ1-2,TRBD1,TRBV6-5,CASSPEQGLGGGYTF,TGTGCCAGCAGTCCGGAACAGGGGCTCGGAGGTGGCTACACCTTC
NA,TRBJ1-4,NA,TRBV30,CAWSVKASLEKLFF,TGTGCCTGGAGTGTTAAGGCGAGTTTGGAAAAACTGTTTTTT
NA,TRBJ2-7,NA,TRBV28,CASSFWIVTAEQYF,TGTGCCAGCAGTTTCTGGATCGTCACTGCGGAGCAGTACTTC
NA,TRBJ1-2,NA,TRBV23-1,CASSRFSRAADGYTF,TGCGCCAGCAGTCGGTTTTCTCGGGCGGCCGATGGCTACACCTTC
few,TRBJ2-2,TRBD1,TRBV29-1,CSVVLTGTGNTGELFF,TGCAGCGTTGTTCTTACCGGGACAGGGAACACCGGGGAGCTGTTTTTT
few,TRBJ1-4,NA,TRBV9,CASSVDDVGKLFF,TGTGCCAGCAGCGTAGATGATGTCGGAAAACTGTTTTTT
NA,TRBJ1-2,NA,TRBV29-1,CSVERWPTDGYTF,TGCAGCGTTGAAAGGTGGCCGACGGATGGCTACACCTTC
NA,TRBJ1-2,NA,TRBV4-2,CASSQDIGASTF,TGTGCCAGCAGCCAAGATATCGGGGCAAGCACCTTC
NA,TRBJ2-3,NA,TRBV19,CASSMGSASTDTQYF,TGTGCCAGTAGTATGGGGTCGGCTAGCACAGATACGCAGTATTTT
NA,TRBJ2-5,NA,TRBV4-1,CASSQGVSGWDETQYF,TGCGCCAGCAGCCAAGGGGTCTCGGGGTGGGATGAGACCCAGTACTTC
NA,TRBJ1-6,NA,TRBV4-1,CASSQVSRGWNSPLHF,TGCGCCAGCAGCCAAGTCAGTCGGGGGTGGAATTCACCCCTCCACTTT